A single sample gave rise to the 21 T cell receptor beta chains below, sequenced in a study of blood T cells in healthy people across ages. Together with a sample-barcoded 5' primer, a J-beta primer mix was included in a second PCR lasting about 7 to 11 cycles. TCRdb ran MiXCR on the 5' RACE reads and lists one entry per CDR3 protein. The profile shows around 870,000 distinct CDR3 sequences, 25% to 30% of them singletons. Sequencing used blood. The receptors originated from a woman at least 80 years old in good health.

A remark on this clonotype: It may be a read error: a sequence one base away is much more abundant. The gene calls are TRBV4-3 and TRBJ2-1; tentatively, D is TRBD2 (5 bases). Trimming pared 3 bases from V and 13 bases from J, leaving 16 bases between. The CDR3 loop spans 13 amino acids. From germline, CDR1 is LGHNA and CDR2 YSLEER. CDR3 amino acids: CASSHGSFPTQFF. The CDR3 bases are TGCGCCAGCAGCCATGGGAGTTTCCCTACCCAGTTCTTC.

This clonotype was detected a few times. The chain links TRBV28 to TRBJ1-1, with D tentatively TRBD1 (6 bases). Germline V gene lookup returns CDR1 MDHEN and CDR2 SYDVKM. There are 16 residues in the CDR3. V lost 6 bases and J 0 bases, leaving 17 bases between the germline ends. CDR3 region: CASSFRTRGVNTEAFF. In DNA, the CDR3 is TGTGCCAGCAGCTTTCGTACGAGGGGGGTGAACACTGAAGCTTTCTTT.

As regards this clonotype: One junction end disagrees with the germline gene, perhaps due to a read error. The V and J genes are TRBV7-2 and TRBJ1-1, with D tentatively TRBD1 (5 bases). The CDR3 is 13 residues long. Germline V lookup: CDR1 SGHTA, CDR2 FQGNSA. CDR3 protein: CVSSLQVNTEAFF. Written as DNA, the CDR3 is TGTGTCAGCAGCTTACAGGTTAACACTGAAGCTTTCTTT.

The chain links TRBV5-1 to TRBJ1-2; a possible D gene is TRBD1 (5 bases). V was pared by 0 bases and J by 13 bases, with 22 bases between. CDR1 is SGHRS, CDR2 YFSETQ, per germline. CDR3 length: 15 residues. CDR3 region: CASSLDPGTQYGCTF. DNA for the CDR3: TGCGCCAGCAGCTTGGACCCCGGGACGCAGTATGGTTGCACCTTC.

This clonotype occurred many times. The genes are TRBV20-1 and TRBJ2-7, with TRBD2 matching 9 bases. Looked up from germline, CDR1 is DFQATT and CDR2 is SNEGSKA (reference sequence). Unmatched junction bases numbered 5, after V lost 5 bases and J lost 0 bases. CDR3 length: 14 amino acids. CDR3 sequence reads: CSALRGGYSYEQYF. In nucleotides, the CDR3 is TGCAGTGCTTTGCGGGGGGGCTACTCCTACGAGCAGTACTTC.

The chain is built from TRBV7-2 and TRBJ2-7; 7 nucleotides align to TRBD2. This CDR3 is built from 15 residues. V was clipped by 3 bases and J by 0 bases; unmatched bases: 5. Germline CDR1 SGHTA, CDR2 FQGNSA. The CDR3 loop reads CASSLYGRSSYEQYF. The CDR3 DNA reads as TGTGCCAGCAGCTTGTACGGGAGGAGCTCCTACGAGCAGTACTTC.

This clonotype has at least ten counts. The V gene is TRBV20-1, the J gene TRBJ2-7; TRBD1 is a possible D gene (5 bases). Trimming left V 0 bases short and J 3 bases short, with 18 bases between. Germline loops: CDR1 DFQATT, CDR2 SNEGSKA (reference sequence). The CDR3 is made up of 16 amino acids. The CDR3 coding sequence is TGCAGTGCTAGAGATCGCCGGGTCGACAGACGCTACGAGCAGTACTTC. Its protein is CSARDRRVDRRYEQYF.

This chain connects TRBV28 to TRBJ1-1, with D perhaps TRBD1 (5 bases). V lost 4 bases, J lost 1 base, and 16 bases lay in between. This CDR3 is 16 amino acids long. The germline CDR1 and CDR2 sequences are MDHEN and SYDVKM. In DNA, the CDR3 is TGTGCCAGCAGTTCGGGACGGAGAACTCCGAACACTGAAGCTTTCTTT. Its translation: CASSSGRRTPNTEAFF.

This clonotype showed up many times. The DNA of the CDR3 is TGTGCCAGCAGTTACTCAGAGGCGGGAGGCCGCGGCGGGGGACAAGAGACCCAGTACTTC. Its translation: CASSYSEAGGRGGGQETQYF. This chain uses TRBV6-5 with TRBJ2-5, with 8 bases fitting TRBD2. The CDR3 extends over 20 amino acids. The germline gives CDR1 MNHEY, CDR2 SVGAGI. V trimming: 0 bases; J trimming: 2 bases; junction bases outside the gene matches: 17.

The table lists this clonotype with many counts. The rearrangement links TRBV7-6 to TRBJ2-1; D remains ambiguous. Trimming took off 5 bases at V and 4 bases at J, with 18 bases between the two ends. Germline V gene sequence: CDR1 SGHVS, CDR2 FNYEAQ. This CDR3 is 16 amino acids long. For the CDR3, the DNA is TGTGCCAGCAGCCGCTCATCTGACGGAATATACAATGAGCAGTTCTTC. It specifies CASSRSSDGIYNEQFF.

This clonotype appeared many times. The chain carries TRBV30 and TRBJ2-1, with 7 bases that match TRBD2. Germline CDR1 GTSNPN, CDR2 SVGIG (reference sequence). This CDR3 is 15 amino acids long. With 2 bases clipped from V and 0 bases from J, the junction kept 4 bases outside the gene matches. The CDR3 nucleotides read TGTGCCTGGAGTCCCGAGCGGGGCTCCTACAATGAGCAGTTCTTC. Its translation is CAWSPERGSYNEQFF.

V gene TRBV28 combines with J gene TRBJ1-3; TRBD1 aligns across 7 bases. Germline-derived CDR1 and CDR2 are MDHEN and SYDVKM. The CDR3 is 17 amino acids. V shed 3 bases, J shed 1 base, and the junction held 9 bases outside the gene matches. CDR3 sequence: CASSLETGRVSGNTIYF. Written as DNA, the CDR3 is TGTGCCAGCAGTTTGGAGACAGGGCGAGTGTCTGGAAACACCATATATTTT.

J is TRBJ2-2 and V is TRBV6-2 or TRBV6-3; the D gene is possibly TRBD2 (6 bases). V lost 4 bases and J lost 7, with 16 bases in between. This CDR3 has 15 amino acids. In germline, CDR1 is MNHEY, CDR2 SVGEGT. CDR3 in amino acids: CASSSRLDWGGELFF. In DNA, the CDR3 is TGTGCCAGCAGTTCTAGACTAGACTGGGGCGGGGAGCTGTTTTTT.

Only a few counts were recorded for this clonotype. V gene TRBV6-2 or TRBV6-3 combines with J gene TRBJ1-6; D ambiguous. Deletions cut 2 bases from V and 7 bases from J, with 12 bases between. The CDR3 extends over 15 amino acids. The V gene's germline CDR1 is MNHEY and CDR2 SVGEGT. The CDR3 here is CASSYNTRPNSPLHF. CDR3 sequence (DNA): TGTGCCAGCAGTTACAACACCAGGCCAAATTCACCCCTCCACTTT.

This clonotype was counted at least ten times. V gene TRBV20-1 combines with J gene TRBJ2-3; D call uncertain. V shed 1 base and J shed 3 bases, with 11 bases lying between them. CDR3 size: 14 residues. Looked up from germline, CDR1 is DFQATT and CDR2 is SNEGSKA (reference sequence). CDR3 bases: TGCAGTGCTAGAGTGACCCTATTTACAGATACGCAGTATTTT. It encodes CSARVTLFTDTQYF.

This chain joins TRBV28 and TRBJ1-5; TRBD1 agrees at 7 bases. After removal of 10 bases from V and 4 bases from J, the junction contained 7 bases not matched to a gene. CDR1 is MDHEN and CDR2 is SYDVKM in the germline V gene. The CDR3 length is 13 residues. The CDR3 spells CAKRQGPNQPQHF. DNA for the CDR3: TGTGCCAAGCGACAGGGCCCAAATCAGCCCCAGCATTTT. The full variable domain, with the rest looked up from reference TRBV28 and TRBJ1-5, is DVKVTQSSRYLVKRTGEKVFLECVQDMDHENMFWYRQDPGLGLRLIYFSYDVKMKEKGDIPEGYSVSREKKERFSLILESASTNQTSMYLCAKRQGPNQPQHFGDGTRLSIL.

This clonotype was observed at least ten times. CDR3 sequence: CASSLEGAAYNEQFF. CDR3 in DNA: TGCGCCAGCAGCTTGGAGGGGGCGGCCTACAATGAGCAGTTCTTC. The chain joins TRBV5-1 to TRBJ2-1; the match to TRBD1 covers 7 bases. Germline loops: CDR1 SGHRS, CDR2 YFSETQ. Unmatched junction bases numbered 2, after V lost 0 bases and J lost 2 bases. CDR3 length: 15 residues.

This chain connects TRBV5-6 to TRBJ2-1; D uncertain. Deletions cut 2 bases from V and 8 bases from J, with 14 bases between. Germline V CDR1 and CDR2: SGHDT, YYEEEE. This CDR3 comprises 14 residues. In nucleotides, the CDR3 is TGTGCCAGCAGCTTTATGACTTCAACCGATGAGCAGTTCTTC. It specifies CASSFMTSTDEQFF.

Notes on this clonotype: This may be a read error: a much more frequent sequence differs by one nucleotide. The J gene is TRBJ2-3, the V gene TRBV5-1, with no clear D. Germline V gives CDR1 SGHRS, CDR2 YFSETQ. V lost 4 bases, J lost 10 bases, and 10 bases lay in between. This CDR3 region has 11 residues. CDR3 in DNA: TGCGCCAGCAGCACTAAGAGTGCGCAGTATTTT. Translation: CASSTKSAQYF.

This chain connects TRBV12-3 or TRBV12-4 to TRBJ2-7; a possible D gene is TRBD2 (6 bases). The V end was cut by 5 bases, the J end by 2 bases, with 13 bases between. CDR3 length: 14 residues. CDR3 amino acids: CASSRRGPPYEQYF. CDR3 in DNA: TGTGCCAGCAGTCGGCGGGGCCCTCCCTACGAGCAGTACTTC.

This clonotype was observed many times. The chain uses TRBV3-1 and TRBJ1-1; tentatively, D is TRBD1 (5 bases). The CDR3 consists of 15 residues. Germline V gene data show CDR1 as LGHDT and CDR2 as YNNKEL (reference sequence). Trimming took off 4 bases at V and 2 bases at J, with 14 bases between the two ends. CDR3 loop: CASSLGGSHNTEAFF. In DNA form, the CDR3 reads TGTGCCAGCAGCCTCGGGGGGAGTCATAACACTGAAGCTTTCTTT. Looking up the rest from reference TRBV3-1 and TRBJ1-1 gives the full variable domain: DTAVSQTPKYLVTQMGNDKSIKCEQNLGHDTMYWYKQDSKKFLKIMFSYNNKELIINETVPNRFSPKSPDKAHLNLHINSLELGDSAVYFCASSLGGSHNTEAFFGQGTRLTVV.